The 21 T cell receptor beta chains reported below all come from one sample, sequenced in a study of shared clonotypes between healthy human individuals (dated by TCRdb to 2018 to 2020). The method behind the library was the immunoSEQ multiplex PCR assay. TCRdb carries this immuneACCESS record with in-frame sequences only. Its versions omit some clonotypes, under half of them owing to an unresolved V gene in the studies checked, with the rest unexplained. Across this sample there are some 2,100,000 clones, with under 97% seen only once. More than 0.1% of the sample is held by the ten biggest clonotypes. Sequencing was carried out using naive CD4+ T cells sorted from blood. What this sample's cell subset or site label stands for: CD45RA+ positively selected. The receptors come from a man younger than 30 in good health.

With regard to this clone: Within the sample, other DNA sequences also encode this same CDR3. The chain carries TRBV9 and TRBJ1-4; 7 nucleotides align to TRBD1. Germline values: CDR1 SGDLS, CDR2 YYNGEE. J gave up 7 bases and V 0 bases, and 3 bases lay outside the gene matches. The CDR3 spans 14 residues. The CDR3 DNA reads TGTGCCAGCAGCGTAGGACAGGGTAGTGAAAAACTGTTTTTT. It encodes CASSVGQGSEKLFF.

V usage is TRBV28 and J usage is TRBJ1-6, with a weak D call TRBD1 (5 bases). CDR1 and CDR2 (germline): MDHEN, SYDVKM. V was trimmed by 5 bases and J by 10 bases, leaving 18 bases between them. The CDR3 has 15 residues. The CDR3 loop is CASSAPRTISSPLHF. The DNA for the CDR3 is TGTGCCAGCAGTGCTCCTCGGACAATCTCCTCACCCCTCCACTTT.

The rearrangement uses TRBV5-4 and TRBJ2-7; D perhaps matches TRBD2 (5 bases). V was pared by 0 bases and J by 3 bases, with 10 bases between. Per germline, CDR1 SGHNT and CDR2 YYREEE (reference sequence). The CDR3 extends over 14 amino acids. CDR3: CASSLDSGNYEQYF. The CDR3 coding sequence is TGTGCCAGCAGCTTGGACAGCGGAAACTACGAGCAGTACTTC.

The chain uses TRBV19 and TRBJ1-1; D might be TRBD1 (5 bases). Germline CDR1 reads LNHDA; CDR2 reads SQIVND (reference sequence). The germline V and J ends were trimmed by 0 bases and 5 bases, with 7 bases remaining between them. There are 13 residues in the CDR3. The CDR3 loop is CASSIDRVTEAFF. The CDR3 nucleotides are TGTGCCAGTAGTATAGACAGGGTAACTGAAGCTTTCTTT.

The V call is TRBV11-1, the J call TRBJ1-1, with a tentative D call TRBD1 (6 bases). Germline lookup yields CDR1 SGHAT and CDR2 FQDESV (reference sequence). The V gene lost 4 bases and the J gene lost 6 bases, with 12 bases spanning the gap. The CDR3 is 13 amino acids. CDR3 sequence reads: CASSYTGPAEAFF. The CDR3 coding sequence is TGTGCCAGCAGCTATACAGGGCCCGCTGAAGCTTTCTTT.

The chain recombines TRBV21-1 with TRBJ2-5. TRBV21-1 has pseudogene status. There are 12 residues in the CDR3. CDR3 DNA: TGTGCCAGCAGCAAAGCTACAGAGACCCAGTACTTC. It codes for CASSKATETQYF.

On this clone itself: In the same sample, other DNA sequences code for this CDR3. The chain recombines TRBV30 with TRBJ2-7, with D possibly matching TRBD1 (6 bases). Germline CDR1 and CDR2: GTSNPN and SVGIG (reference sequence). The CDR3 totals 13 residues. Trimming removed 4 bases at V and 4 bases at J, with 14 bases between. The CDR3 loop reads CAWKGTGPYEQYF. DNA of the CDR3: TGTGCCTGGAAGGGAACAGGGCCATACGAGCAGTACTTC.

This sequence joins TRBV7-9 and TRBJ1-4; weak D call: TRBD1 (5 bases). The CDR3 sequence is 14 residues long. Trimming removed 8 bases at V and 8 bases at J, with 18 bases between. The V gene's germline CDR1 is SEHNR and CDR2 FQNEAQ (reference sequence). This CDR3 is CASSRGGLGEKLFF. For the CDR3, the DNA is TGTGCCAGCTCCCGGGGGGGTTTGGGAGAAAAACTGTTTTTT.

Points on this clone: Distinct nucleotide sequences in the sample also encode this CDR3. V gene TRBV5-1 combines with J gene TRBJ1-1, with D possibly being TRBD1 (5 bases). Per the germline V gene, CDR1 is SGHRS and CDR2 is YFSETQ. V gave up 0 bases and J gave up 1 base, with 10 bases separating them. This CDR3 has 15 amino acids. CDR3 amino acids: CASSLGFTGNTEAFF. CDR3 DNA sequence: TGCGCCAGCAGCTTGGGGTTCACAGGGAACACTGAAGCTTTCTTT.

The V gene is TRBV6-1, the J gene TRBJ2-5, with TRBD1 matching over 7 bases. CDR3 length: 13 amino acids. Germline V gene lookup returns CDR1 MNHNS and CDR2 SASEGT. V lost 6 bases and J lost 4; bases outside the gene matches: 5. The CDR3 DNA sequence: TGTGCCAGCAGAAAGACAGGGCTAGAGACCCAGTACTTC. As protein: CASRKTGLETQYF.

As for this clone: This specimen includes other DNA sequences encoding the same CDR3. The V and J genes are TRBV5-1 and TRBJ2-1, with a possible D match to TRBD2 (6 bases). There are 14 residues in the CDR3. Germline CDR1 SGHRS, CDR2 YFSETQ. V lost 0 bases and J lost 6, with 10 bases in between. CDR3 sequence (DNA): TGCGCCAGCAGCTTGGGTGGTAGCGGCAATGAGCAGTTCTTC. Translated: CASSLGGSGNEQFF.

The rearrangement uses TRBV10-3 and TRBJ1-4, with a tentative D call TRBD1 (5 bases). This CDR3 region has 13 residues. CDR1 is ENHRY and CDR2 is SYGVKD in the germline V gene. V gave up 7 bases and J gave up 10 bases, with 16 bases separating them. The CDR3 DNA reads TGTGCCATCACCTCTGACAGTGGTGCAAAACTGTTTTTT. This translates into CAITSDSGAKLFF.

This clone was detected only a few times. The sample carries other DNA sequences with the same CDR3. The gene calls are TRBV30 and TRBJ1-6; D perhaps matches TRBD1 (5 bases). Germline V gene lookup returns CDR1 GTSNPN and CDR2 SVGIG (reference sequence). Trimming removed 2 bases at V and 7 bases at J, with 6 bases between. The CDR3 is 12 amino acids. The CDR3 coding sequence is TGTGCCTGGAGTAGGACAAATTCACCCCTCCACTTT. This codes for CAWSRTNSPLHF. The entire variable domain, with the rest obtained from reference TRBV30 and TRBJ1-6, is as follows: SQTIHQWPATLVQPVGSPLSLECTVEGTSNPNLYWYRQAAGRGLQLLFYSVGIGQISSEVPQNLSASRPQDRQFILSSKKLLLSDSGFYLCAWSRTNSPLHFGNGTRLTVT.

DNA of the CDR3: TGTGCCATCAGTGAGGGTCCAGGCCCCTACGAGCAGTACTTC. The encoded protein is CAISEGPGPYEQYF. The rearrangement uses TRBV10-3 and TRBJ2-7; no clear D. Trimming took off 2 bases at V and 2 bases at J, with 10 bases between the two ends. The CDR3 covers 14 residues. CDR1 and CDR2 from the germline V gene are ENHRY and SYGVKD.

The chain recombines TRBV29-1 with TRBJ1-1; 8 bases are shared with TRBD1. This CDR3 is built from 13 residues. V lost 7 bases and J lost 4; bases outside the gene matches: 8. The germline CDR1 and CDR2 sequences are SQVTM and ANQGSEA. The CDR3: CSADRVSSTEAFF. CDR3 nucleotides: TGCAGCGCGGACAGGGTGTCCTCCACTGAAGCTTTCTTT.

This chain links TRBV5-4 with TRBJ2-7, with D perhaps given as TRBD1 or TRBD2 (6 bases each). The CDR3 is 16 amino acids. V shed 4 bases and J shed 3 bases, with 20 bases lying between them. Germline CDR1 and CDR2: SGHNT and YYREEE (reference sequence). As DNA, the CDR3 is TGTGCCAGCAGCCAGGAGGGGGGTCCTACCGTCTACGAGCAGTACTTC. Its protein product is CASSQEGGPTVYEQYF.

The chain uses TRBV25-1 and TRBJ1-2, with 8 nucleotides matching TRBD1. Trimming removed 5 bases from V and 6 bases from J; junction bases left unmatched: 20. This CDR3 is 18 amino acids long. In germline, CDR1 is MGHDK, CDR2 SYGVNS. The CDR3 bases are TGTGCCAGCAGTTCCCATAAGACAGGGGCCGCCGAAAGAGATGGCTACACCTTC. Residues: CASSSHKTGAAERDGYTF.

This sequence joins TRBV7-4 and TRBJ1-5; the match to TRBD1 covers 7 bases. CDR3 length: 17 amino acids. V lost 2 bases to trimming and J lost 2 bases; unmatched junction nucleotides: 9. CDR1 and CDR2 (germline): SGHVT, SQSDAQ. The CDR3 bases are TGTGCCAGCAGCTTATTCGGGGGACAGTGGGGCAATCAGCCCCAGCATTTT. Amino acid sequence: CASSLFGGQWGNQPQHF.

The CDR3 DNA reads as TGTGCCTGGATGTTCGGACTGAGGAACACTGAAGCTTTCTTT. Translating it yields CAWMFGLRNTEAFF. The chain joins TRBV30 to TRBJ1-1; D gene ambiguous. The germline V gene has CDR1 GTSNPN and CDR2 SVGIG (reference sequence). The V gene lost 4 bases and the J gene lost 1 base, with 13 bases spanning the gap. The CDR3 is 14 amino acids.

This chain joins TRBV18 and TRBJ1-6; 11 bases match TRBD1. The CDR3 contains 16 residues. The junction had 7 bases not matched to a gene; V was cut back by 3 bases and J by 9 bases. Germline V gene sequence: CDR1 KGHSH, CDR2 LQKENI. In nucleotides, the CDR3 is TGTGCCAGCTCACCCGAAGGGACAGGGGGTACTTCACCCCTCCACTTT. It translates to CASSPEGTGGTSPLHF. Complete variable domain (other parts from reference TRBV18 and TRBJ1-6): NAGVMQNPRHLVRRRGQEARLRCSPMKGHSHVYWYRQLPEEGLKFMVYLQKENIIDESGMPKERFSAEFPKEGPSILRIQQVVRGDSAAYFCASSPEGTGGTSPLHFGNGTRLTVT.

Concerning this clone: The same CDR3 can be traced to other DNA sequences in this sample. This chain joins TRBV5-1 and TRBJ1-3, with D maybe TRBD1 (6 bases). CDR1 and CDR2 from the germline V gene are SGHRS and YFSETQ. The CDR3 is made up of 14 amino acids. Trimming shortened V by 2 bases and J by 2 bases, and 8 bases separated the two germline ends. CDR3 sequence (DNA): TGCGCCAGCAGCTTAGGGGGTACTGGAAACACCATATATTTT. Protein: CASSLGGTGNTIYF.